The 11 T cell receptor beta chains presented below share a single source sample, sequenced in a study of T cells in Graves' hyperthyroidism and ophthalmopathy. RNA transcripts yielded amplified TCR beta CDR3 regions. The HTBI set primed first-round TCR CDR3 RT-PCR. TCRdb ran MiXCR on the multiplex PCR reads and lists one entry per CDR3 protein. The sample shows 750,000 to 950,000 distinct CDR3 sequences, 38% of them seen only once. Sequenced sample: blood. Source of these receptors: a young man with Graves' hyperthyroidism.

A few counts support this clonotype. This chain's CDR3 is CSARDVSVGETQYF. In DNA, the CDR3 is TGCAGTGCTAGAGACGTTAGCGTCGGGGAGACCCAGTACTTC. This chain uses TRBV20-1 with TRBJ2-5; D may be TRBD2 (5 bases). In germline, CDR1 is DFQATT, CDR2 SNEGSKA (reference sequence). V dropped 0 bases and J dropped 5 bases, with 13 bases sitting between them. The CDR3 extends over 14 amino acids.

At least ten counts were recorded for this clonotype. This chain uses TRBV15 with TRBJ2-7; a possible D gene is TRBD1 (5 bases). Per the germline V gene, CDR1 is LNHNV and CDR2 is YYDKDF (reference sequence). The CDR3 extends over 16 amino acids. The ends were cut back, 0 bases at V and 2 bases at J, with 14 bases in the middle. The CDR3 protein is CATSRDRRQQTYEQYF. Written as DNA, the CDR3 is TGTGCCACCAGCAGAGATAGGCGACAGCAAACCTACGAGCAGTACTTC.

The rearrangement uses TRBV29-1 and TRBJ1-2, with 7 nucleotides matching TRBD1. The ends lost 6 bases at V and 4 bases at J; junction bases unmatched: 5. The germline V gene has CDR1 SQVTM and CDR2 ANQGSEA. The CDR3 sequence is 12 residues long. The CDR3: CSVKGQIYGYTF. As DNA, the CDR3 is TGCAGCGTGAAGGGACAGATCTATGGCTACACCTTC. The whole variable domain, remainder taken from reference TRBV29-1 and TRBJ1-2, is SAVISQKPSRDICQRGTSLTIQCQVDSQVTMMFWYRQQPGQSLTLIATANQGSEATYESGFVIDKFPISRPNLTFSTLTVSNMSPEDSSIYLCSVKGQIYGYTFGSGTRLTVV.

Notes on this clonotype: This may be a read error: a much more frequent sequence differs by one nucleotide. The rearrangement links TRBV7-9 to TRBJ1-6, with 8 nucleotides matching TRBD1. V gave up 6 bases and J gave up 5 bases; unmatched junction bases: 3. The CDR3 is 14 residues long. Looked up from germline, CDR1 is SEHNR and CDR2 is FQNEAQ (reference sequence). In DNA form, the CDR3 reads TGTGCCAGCAGTTCGGGACAGGATAATTCACCCCTCCACTTT. Its translation: CASSSGQDNSPLHF.

This clonotype was counted ten times or more. CDR3 loop: CASSLEDSYEQYF. CDR3 nucleotides: TGTGCCAGCAGCTTGGAGGATTCCTACGAGCAGTACTTC. The V call is TRBV5-8, the J call TRBJ2-7, with D unclear. V shed 0 bases and J shed 1 base, with 5 bases lying between them. This CDR3 comprises 13 residues. Germline V gene data show CDR1 as SGHTS and CDR2 as YDEGEE.

The sample holds many counts of this clonotype. This chain uses TRBV20-1 with TRBJ2-5; 7 nucleotides align to TRBD1. Germline V CDR1 and CDR2: DFQATT, SNEGSKA (reference sequence). The CDR3 has 13 residues. J lost 5 bases, V lost 3 bases, and 6 bases had no gene match. CDR3 region: CSARKTGPETQYF. The CDR3 DNA reads TGCAGTGCTAGGAAGACAGGGCCGGAGACCCAGTACTTC.

This rearrangement joins TRBV7-9 to TRBJ1-5, with 8 bases matching TRBD1. V lost 5 bases and J lost 9; bases outside the gene matches: 12. The CDR3 covers 15 residues. Germline loops: CDR1 SEHNR, CDR2 FQNEAQ (reference sequence). DNA of the CDR3: TGTGCCAGCAGCCGAAGACAGGGGTTGGGAGGGCCCCAGCATTTT. Protein sequence: CASSRRQGLGGPQHF.

This clonotype showed up just once. An end of the junction differs from the germline gene, which may be a read error. V is TRBV10-3 and J is TRBJ2-3; 10 nucleotides align to TRBD1. CDR3 length: 17 amino acids. The germline CDR1 and CDR2 sequences are ENHRY and SYGVKD. CDR3 sequence reads: CASSFEPGQGLSDTQYF. The CDR3 DNA reads TGTGCCAGCAGTTTCGAACCGGGACAGGGGTTGTCAGATACGCAGTATTTT.

The chain uses TRBV2 and TRBJ2-5; D not resolved. V was shortened by 6 bases and J by 4 bases, with 24 bases between the two germline ends. CDR1 SNHLY and CDR2 FYNNEI come from the germline V gene. The CDR3 sequence is 17 residues long. The CDR3, as DNA: TGTGCCAGCAGCGATTCCCCCCTGGAAAGGTACCGAGAGACCCAGTACTTC. This encodes CASSDSPLERYRETQYF. The full variable domain, its missing parts supplied by reference TRBV2 and TRBJ2-5, is EPEVTQTPSHQVTQMGQEVILRCVPISNHLYFYWYRQILGQKVEFLVSFYNNEISEKSEIFDDQFSVERPDGSNFTLKIRSTKLEDSAMYFCASSDSPLERYRETQYFGPGTRLLVL.

The CDR3 DNA reads as TGTGCCAGCGAGCGGGACTTGAACACTGAAGCTTTCTTT. Translated: CASERDLNTEAFF. The J gene is TRBJ1-1, the V gene TRBV19, with a weak D call TRBD1 (5 bases). The CDR3 totals 13 residues. Germline CDR1 reads LNHDA; CDR2 reads SQIVND (reference sequence). Trimming pared 9 bases from V and 0 bases from J, leaving 11 bases between.

The chain is built from TRBV7-9 and TRBJ2-7; a weak D match, TRBD2 (6 bases). Germline CDR1 and CDR2: SEHNR and FQNEAQ (reference sequence). The CDR3 extends over 13 amino acids. V lost 11 bases and J lost 3, with 17 bases in between. The CDR3 sequence: CAWSPGTYYEQYF. CDR3 bases: TGTGCCTGGTCACCCGGGACTTACTACGAGCAGTACTTC.